These 3 T cell receptor beta chains share one sample of origin, sequenced in a study of blood T cell repertoires in COVID-19. Assay: immunoSEQ multiplex PCR; the TCRdb copy retains only in-frame clones and omits some. The sample has over 45,000 clones, more than 85% seen once. The material sequenced was peripheral blood. These receptors were taken from a man aged 50-59 years with acute or convalescent COVID-19.

The chain carries TRBV28 and TRBJ2-1, with TRBD2 matching over 8 bases. The CDR3 runs 14 residues. Trimming took 5 bases from V and 6 from J; bases not matched to a gene: 6. Germline-derived CDR1 and CDR2 are MDHEN and SYDVKM. CDR3 loop: CASSEGLAGNEQFF. CDR3 DNA sequence: TGTGCCAGCAGTGAAGGACTAGCTGGCAATGAGCAGTTCTTC.

This clone has just one count. The gene calls are TRBV19 and TRBJ2-5, with 9 bases fitting TRBD1. Trimming removed 1 base from V and 5 bases from J; junction bases left unmatched: 8. This CDR3 comprises 16 residues. CDR1 and CDR2 from the germline V gene are LNHDA and SQIVND (reference sequence). CDR3 loop: CASSIGGQGVFETQYF. CDR3 coding DNA: TGTGCCAGTAGTATAGGGGGACAGGGTGTCTTCGAGACCCAGTACTTC. Combining the CDR3 with reference TRBV19 and TRBJ2-5 gives the whole variable domain DGGITQSPKYLFRKEGQNVTLSCEQNLNHDAMYWYRQDPGQGLRLIYYSQIVNDFQKGDIAEGYSVSREKKESFPLTVTSAQKNPTAFYLCASSIGGQGVFETQYFGPGTRLLVL.

This chain connects TRBV30 to TRBJ2-3, with D perhaps matching TRBD2 (5 bases). The CDR3 is 13 amino acids. Trimming took 3 bases from V and 3 from J, leaving 10 bases between them. Germline V gene sequence: CDR1 GTSNPN, CDR2 SVGIG (reference sequence). The DNA for the CDR3 is TGTGCCTGGAGGAAGGGCGGGACAGATACGCAGTATTTT. Translated: CAWRKGGTDTQYF.